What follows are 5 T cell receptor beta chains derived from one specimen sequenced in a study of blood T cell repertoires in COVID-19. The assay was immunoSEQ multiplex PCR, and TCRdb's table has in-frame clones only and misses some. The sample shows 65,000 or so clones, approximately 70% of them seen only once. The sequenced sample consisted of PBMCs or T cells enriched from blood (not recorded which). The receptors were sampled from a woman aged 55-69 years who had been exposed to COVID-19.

The CDR3 spells CASSLGLAGGGSYNEQFF. The CDR3 DNA reads TGCGCCAGCAGCTTGGGACTAGCGGGAGGTGGGTCCTACAATGAGCAGTTCTTC. This sequence joins TRBV5-1 and TRBJ2-1; TRBD2 agrees at 13 bases. Trimming cost V 0 bases and J 1 base; bases outside gene matches: 4. The germline V gene encodes CDR1 SGHRS and CDR2 YFSETQ. The CDR3 has 18 residues. The complete variable domain, with remaining parts taken from reference TRBV5-1 and TRBJ2-1, reads KAGVTQTPRYLIKTRGQQVTLSCSPISGHRSVSWYQQTPGQGLQFLFEYFSETQRNKGNFPGRFSGRQFSNSRSEMNVSTLELGDSALYLCASSLGLAGGGSYNEQFFGPGTRLTVL.

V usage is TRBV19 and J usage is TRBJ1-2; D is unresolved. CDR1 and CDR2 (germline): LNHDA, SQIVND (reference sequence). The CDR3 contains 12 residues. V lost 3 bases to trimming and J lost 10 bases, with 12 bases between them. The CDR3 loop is CASSIFEGAYTF. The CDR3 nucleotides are TGTGCCAGTAGTATCTTCGAGGGAGCCTACACCTTC.

The chain's CDR3 is CASSSGNEKLFF. The CDR3 nucleotides are TGTGCCAGCAGTTCCGGTAATGAAAAACTGTTTTTT. The V gene is TRBV6-5, the J gene TRBJ1-4; D is uncertain. The CDR3 is made up of 12 amino acids. V lost 4 bases and J lost 4, with 4 bases in between. Germline-derived CDR1 and CDR2 are MNHEY and SVGAGI.

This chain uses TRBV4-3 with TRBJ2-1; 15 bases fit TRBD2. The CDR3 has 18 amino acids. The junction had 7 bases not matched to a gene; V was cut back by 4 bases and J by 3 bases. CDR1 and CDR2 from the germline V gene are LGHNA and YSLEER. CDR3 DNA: TGCGCCAGCAGCCCTAGGACTAGCGGGGGGGGGATCTACAATGAGCAGTTCTTC. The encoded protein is CASSPRTSGGGIYNEQFF.

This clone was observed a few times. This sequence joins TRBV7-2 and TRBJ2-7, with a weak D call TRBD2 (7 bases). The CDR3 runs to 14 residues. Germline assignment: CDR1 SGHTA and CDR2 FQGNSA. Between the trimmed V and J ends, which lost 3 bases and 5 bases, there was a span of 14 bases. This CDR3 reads CASSFAGASNEQYF. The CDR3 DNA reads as TGTGCCAGCAGCTTCGCGGGGGCCTCGAACGAGCAGTACTTC.